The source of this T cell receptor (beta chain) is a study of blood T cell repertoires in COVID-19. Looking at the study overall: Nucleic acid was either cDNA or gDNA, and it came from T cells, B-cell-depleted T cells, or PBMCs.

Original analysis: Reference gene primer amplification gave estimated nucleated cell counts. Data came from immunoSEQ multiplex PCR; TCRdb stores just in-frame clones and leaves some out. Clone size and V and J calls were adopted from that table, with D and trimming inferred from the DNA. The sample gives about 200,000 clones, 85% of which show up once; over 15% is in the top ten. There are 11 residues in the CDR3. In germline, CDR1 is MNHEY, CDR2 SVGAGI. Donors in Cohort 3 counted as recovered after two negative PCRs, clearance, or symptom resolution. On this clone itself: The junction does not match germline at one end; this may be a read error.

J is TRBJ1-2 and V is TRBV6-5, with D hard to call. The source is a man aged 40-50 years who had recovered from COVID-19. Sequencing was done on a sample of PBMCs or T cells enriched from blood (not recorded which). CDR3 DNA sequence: TGTGCCAGCAGTCGCGGACGAGGGCTCTCCTTC. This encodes CASSRGRGLSF.